The present T cell receptor beta chain was sequenced within a study of T cell repertoires in cytomegalovirus infection. Study at large: Public TCR beta signatures were indicative of both CMV infection and a matching HLA type.

Study outcomes and limitations: Dominating the ex vivo response were HLA-C-restricted CMV-specific TCR beta clonotypes. Identification of carriers of CMV plus the relevant HLA was achieved through cumulative public TCR beta family frequency.

In TCRdb, the reads were re-called with MiXCR into one record per CDR3 protein. The table includes around 630,000 distinct CDR3 sequences, around 24% detected once. The V gene's germline CDR1 is SGHTA and CDR2 FQGNSA. There are 15 residues in the CDR3. The V end was cut by 8 bases, the J end by 1 base, with 17 bases between. This clonotype came up many times. What it recognizes is unknown. This chain joins TRBV7-2 and TRBJ2-5; D remains unclear. The receptor was derived from a human donor in good health (CMV status not recorded). Some clones in this sample may be carry-over from other donors' samples. The sample consisted of CD8+ T cells from PBMCs. The CDR3: CASGYTGRLQETQYF. CDR3 nucleotide sequence: TGTGCCAGCGGCTACACTGGACGGCTCCAAGAGACCCAGTACTTC.